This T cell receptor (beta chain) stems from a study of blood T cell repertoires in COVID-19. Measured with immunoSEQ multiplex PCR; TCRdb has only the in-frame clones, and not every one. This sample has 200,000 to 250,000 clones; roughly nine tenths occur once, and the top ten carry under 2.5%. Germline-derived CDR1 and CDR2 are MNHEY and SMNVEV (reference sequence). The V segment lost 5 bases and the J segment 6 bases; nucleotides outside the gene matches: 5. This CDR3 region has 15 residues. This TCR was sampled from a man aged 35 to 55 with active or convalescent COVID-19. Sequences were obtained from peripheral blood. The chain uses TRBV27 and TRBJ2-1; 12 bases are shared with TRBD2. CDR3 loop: CASSPLAGGVNEQFF. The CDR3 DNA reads TGTGCCAGCAGTCCCCTAGCGGGAGGGGTCAATGAGCAGTTCTTC.